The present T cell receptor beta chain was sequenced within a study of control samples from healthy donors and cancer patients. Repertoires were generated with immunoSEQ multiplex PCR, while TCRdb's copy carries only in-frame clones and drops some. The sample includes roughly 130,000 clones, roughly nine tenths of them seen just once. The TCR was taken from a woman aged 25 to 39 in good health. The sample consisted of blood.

The CDR3 sequence is CASSSGLAGVDTQYF. Here the CDR3 DNA reads TGTGCCAGCAGCTCAGGACTAGCGGGAGTAGATACGCAGTATTTT. The V call is TRBV9, the J call TRBJ2-3, with 13 positions matching TRBD2. Germline V gene sequence: CDR1 SGDLS, CDR2 YYNGEE. V lost 4 bases, J lost 5 bases, and 4 bases stayed unmatched. The CDR3 covers 15 residues.